These 4 T cell receptor beta chains were all obtained from the same sample, sequenced in a study of post-analysis software for immune sequencing data. Findings and caveats of the study: When patients were compared with controls, about 5 TRBV segments were more frequent, TRBV5-6, TRBV5-1 and TRBV20-1 among them.

Carried by the TCR beta cDNA libraries were unique molecular identifiers. Each CDR3 protein is one row after TCRdb ran MiXCR on the PCR reads. The sample includes hundreds of thousands of distinct CDR3 sequences, less than 35% of them seen just once. These receptors have no known antigen. Sequences were obtained from blood. These receptors all stem from a girl between 5 and 17 years old with multiple sclerosis.

The chain employs TRBV4-3 and TRBJ2-1; D gene ambiguous. Germline lookup yields CDR1 LGHNA and CDR2 YSLEER. The CDR3 is 16 residues long. Trimming pared 0 bases from V and 4 bases from J, leaving 13 bases between. The CDR3 is CASSQDASLGYNEQFF. In DNA, the CDR3 is TGCGCCAGCAGCCAAGATGCCAGCTTGGGGTACAATGAGCAGTTCTTC.

V and J are TRBV10-3 and TRBJ2-3; 9 nucleotides agree with TRBD1. Trimming cost V 5 bases and J 3 bases; bases outside gene matches: 6. This CDR3 spans 15 amino acids. In germline, CDR1 is ENHRY, CDR2 SYGVKD. The CDR3 coding sequence is TGTGCCATCAGTCAGGGACAGGGTAAGACAGATACGCAGTATTTT. Translated: CAISQGQGKTDTQYF.

This chain uses TRBV5-5 with TRBJ1-1, with TRBD1 as a possible D gene (6 bases). Looked up from germline, CDR1 is SGHKS and CDR2 is YYEKEE (reference sequence). CDR3 length equals 17 residues. The V and J ends lost 1 base and 4 bases respectively, with 20 bases between them. CDR3 nucleotides: TGTGCCAGCAGCTTGAGGGAATACGGGGGCTTGAGCACTGAAGCTTTCTTT. Translating it yields CASSLREYGGLSTEAFF.

The chain is built from TRBV5-1 and TRBJ2-3; D is possibly TRBD2 (6 bases). Germline CDR1 and CDR2: SGHRS and YFSETQ. There are 15 residues in the CDR3. V dropped 0 bases and J dropped 4 bases, with 12 bases sitting between them. In nucleotides, the CDR3 is TGCGCCAGCAGCTTGGACGGGAGAATGGCAGATACGCAGTATTTT. Amino acids: CASSLDGRMADTQYF.